Below, 2 T cell receptor beta chains from the same sample are listed, as sequenced in a study of cytomegalovirus exposure and HLA in healthy donors. A multiplex PCR was run with 60 Vbeta primers and 13 Jbeta primers. The protocol was immunoSEQ multiplex PCR, while the TCRdb copy is restricted to in-frame clones and leaves out a portion. The profile shows under 130,000 clones, 65% of them singletons. The sample consisted of PBMCs. All receptors come from a man aged 30 to 45 in good health and CMV-seropositive.

The J gene is TRBJ2-5, the V gene TRBV4-1; weak D call: TRBD1 (6 bases). Deletions cut 2 bases from V and 9 bases from J, with 10 bases between. Germline CDR1 is MGHRA and CDR2 is YSYEKL. The CDR3 has 12 amino acids. Here the CDR3 reads CASSQWPGAQYF. The CDR3 bases are TGCGCCAGCAGCCAATGGCCAGGGGCCCAGTACTTC.

The chain combines TRBV13 with TRBJ2-7; 9 nucleotides align to TRBD1. CDR3 length: 15 amino acids. Per the germline V gene, CDR1 is PRHDT and CDR2 is FYEKMQ (reference sequence). Trimming at V came to 3 bases and at J to 2 bases, leaving 5 bases not matched to a gene. CDR3: CASSFGTGYPYEQYF. The CDR3 coding sequence is TGTGCCAGCAGCTTCGGGACAGGGTACCCCTACGAGCAGTACTTC.